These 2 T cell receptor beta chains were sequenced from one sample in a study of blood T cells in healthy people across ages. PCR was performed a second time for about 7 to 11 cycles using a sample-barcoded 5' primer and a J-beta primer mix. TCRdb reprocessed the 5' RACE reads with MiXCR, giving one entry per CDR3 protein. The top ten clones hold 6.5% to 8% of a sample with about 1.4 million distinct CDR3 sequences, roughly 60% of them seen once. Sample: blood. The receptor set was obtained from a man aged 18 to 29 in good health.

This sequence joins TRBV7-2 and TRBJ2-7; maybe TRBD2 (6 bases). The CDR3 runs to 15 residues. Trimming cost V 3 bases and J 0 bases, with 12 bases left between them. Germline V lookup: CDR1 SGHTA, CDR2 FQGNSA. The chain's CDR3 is CASSFSGGSSYEQYF. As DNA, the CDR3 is TGTGCCAGCAGCTTTTCCGGGGGAAGCTCCTACGAGCAGTACTTC.

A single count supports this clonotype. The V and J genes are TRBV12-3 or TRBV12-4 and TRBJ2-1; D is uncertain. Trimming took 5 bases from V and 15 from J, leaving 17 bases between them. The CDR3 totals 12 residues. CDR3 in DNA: TGTGCCAGCAGTACCTATCCGGGTCCCACGTTCTTC. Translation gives CASSTYPGPTFF.